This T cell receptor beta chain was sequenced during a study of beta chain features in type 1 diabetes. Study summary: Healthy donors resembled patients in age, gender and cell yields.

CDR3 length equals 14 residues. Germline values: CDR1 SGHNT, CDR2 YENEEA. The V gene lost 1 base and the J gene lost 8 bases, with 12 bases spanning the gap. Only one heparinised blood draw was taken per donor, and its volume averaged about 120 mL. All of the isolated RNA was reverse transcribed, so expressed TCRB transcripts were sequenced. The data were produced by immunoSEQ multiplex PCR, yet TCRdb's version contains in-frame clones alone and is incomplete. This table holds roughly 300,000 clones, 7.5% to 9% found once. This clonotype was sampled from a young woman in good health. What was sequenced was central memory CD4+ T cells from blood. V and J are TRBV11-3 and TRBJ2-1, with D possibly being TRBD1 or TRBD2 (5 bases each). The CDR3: CASSLVSGTHEQFF. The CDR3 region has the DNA TGTGCCAGCAGCTTAGTGTCCGGGACGCATGAGCAGTTCTTC.